This T cell receptor beta chain was identified in a study of neoadjuvant anti-PD-1 for oral cavity cancer. This CDR3 has 12 amino acids. V lost 3 bases and J 3 bases, leaving 5 bases between the germline ends. Germline lookup yields CDR1 MDHEN and CDR2 SYDVKM. Sequencing was performed with immunoSEQ multiplex PCR; in TCRdb, only in-frame clones are kept and a portion is missing. The sample has about 80,000 clones; approximately 80% are singletons. Blood cells were analyzed directly, without culture or expansion. Material: PBMCs, obtained before nivolumab (anti-PD-1) treatment. The rearrangement joins TRBV28 to TRBJ1-1, with unresolved D. This receptor was taken from a person aged 40-85 years with oral cavity squamous cell carcinoma. The CDR3 sequence is CASSLPHTEAFF. The CDR3 bases are TGTGCCAGCAGTTTGCCCCACACTGAAGCTTTCTTT.